What follows describes a single TCR beta chain. Its target is not known. The sample is drawn from a study of shared clonotypes between healthy human individuals. The study, taken as a whole, reports: Blood was the only sampled material, and tissue repertoires likely differ.

The deep-level immunoSEQ assay was used. Genomic DNA of every subset was divided equally among multiple immunoSEQ plates. Assay: immunoSEQ multiplex PCR; the TCRdb copy retains only in-frame clones and omits some. The sample has 2 million to 3 million clones; around 90% are singletons. Trimming stripped 2 bases from V and 10 bases from J, with 9 bases between. This CDR3 has 13 residues. The germline V gene encodes CDR1 LGHNA and CDR2 YSLEER. All of the donors resided in Nashville, Tennessee, and each was a Caucasian adult. The specimen was naive CD4+ T cells sorted from blood. Subset noted: CD45RA+ positively selected. The chain is built from TRBV4-3 and TRBJ1-6; D call uncertain. This receptor was identified in a man aged 18 to 30 in good health. The CDR3 reads CASSQIFESPLHF. The CDR3 region has the DNA TGCGCCAGCAGCCAAATATTTGAATCACCCCTCCACTTT.